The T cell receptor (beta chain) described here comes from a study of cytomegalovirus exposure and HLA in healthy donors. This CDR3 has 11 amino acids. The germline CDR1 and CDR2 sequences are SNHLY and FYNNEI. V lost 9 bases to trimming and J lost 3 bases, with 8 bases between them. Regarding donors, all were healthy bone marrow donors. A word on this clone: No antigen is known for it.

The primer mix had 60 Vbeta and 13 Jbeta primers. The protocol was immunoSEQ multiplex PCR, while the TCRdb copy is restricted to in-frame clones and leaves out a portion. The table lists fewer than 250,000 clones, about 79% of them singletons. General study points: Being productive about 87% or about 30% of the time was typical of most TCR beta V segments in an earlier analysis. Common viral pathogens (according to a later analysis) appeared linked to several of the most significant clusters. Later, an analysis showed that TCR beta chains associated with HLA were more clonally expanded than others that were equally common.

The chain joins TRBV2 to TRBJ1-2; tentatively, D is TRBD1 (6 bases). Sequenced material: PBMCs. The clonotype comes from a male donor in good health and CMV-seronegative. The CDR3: CARDSDYGYTF. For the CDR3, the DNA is TGTGCCAGGGACAGTGACTATGGCTACACCTTC. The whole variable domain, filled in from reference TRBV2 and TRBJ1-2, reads EPEVTQTPSHQVTQMGQEVILRCVPISNHLYFYWYRQILGQKVEFLVSFYNNEISEKSEIFDDQFSVERPDGSNFTLKIRSTKLEDSAMYFCARDSDYGYTFGSGTRLTVV.